What follows are 5 T cell receptor beta chains derived from one specimen sequenced in a study of CD8 T cells in Susac syndrome. cDNA came from about 0.46 to 1 ug RNA primed by random hexamers. TCRdb fed the immunoSEQ multiplex PCR reads into MiXCR, producing one record per CDR3 protein. This sample has approximately 190,000 distinct CDR3 sequences; approximately 94% occur once, and the top ten carry around 0.092%. What was sequenced was CD4+ T cells from PBMCs. Receptor source: a human donor with Susac syndrome.

This clonotype was counted a single time. The genes are TRBV7-2 and TRBJ1-4, with 7 bases matching TRBD1. CDR3 length: 14 amino acids. Unmatched junction bases numbered 1, after V lost 3 bases and J lost 3 bases. Germline-derived CDR1 and CDR2 are SGHTA and FQGNSA. Here the CDR3 DNA reads TGTGCCAGCAGCTTGGACAGGCCTAATGAAAAACTGTTTTTT. This translates into CASSLDRPNEKLFF. Full variable domain (rest looked up from reference TRBV7-2 and TRBJ1-4): GAGVSQSPSNKVTEKGKDVELRCDPISGHTALYWYRQSLGQGLEFLIYFQGNSAPDKSGLPSDRFSAERTGGSVSTLTIQRTQQEDSAVYLCASSLDRPNEKLFFGSGTQLSVL.

The genes are TRBV28 and TRBJ2-7; tentative D call: TRBD2 (5 bases). The V end was cut by 7 bases, the J end by 4 bases, with 14 bases between. Germline CDR1 MDHEN, CDR2 SYDVKM. CDR3 length equals 13 residues. This CDR3 is CASTAGWEYEQYF. CDR3 in DNA: TGTGCCAGCACCGCCGGATGGGAGTACGAGCAGTACTTC.

This chain joins TRBV4-3 and TRBJ2-7; 8 nucleotides agree with TRBD2. The CDR3 is 15 residues long. Germline CDR1 and CDR2: LGHNA and YSLEER. Trimming took 4 bases from V and 6 from J; bases not matched to a gene: 11. The CDR3 reads CASSPSGGLVVEQYF. CDR3 nucleotides: TGCGCCAGCAGCCCAAGTGGGGGACTAGTAGTCGAGCAGTACTTC.

This chain joins TRBV19 and TRBJ2-5; D is possibly TRBD2 (5 bases). V shed 2 bases and J shed 4 bases, with 20 bases lying between them. The CDR3 has 17 residues. Germline V gives CDR1 LNHDA, CDR2 SQIVND (reference sequence). CDR3 residues: CASSIHLATGNPETQYF. CDR3 coding DNA: TGTGCCAGTAGTATACATCTGGCAACGGGGAATCCAGAGACCCAGTACTTC.

The genes are TRBV5-1 and TRBJ2-1; the match to TRBD1 covers 11 bases. The germline V gene encodes CDR1 SGHRS and CDR2 YFSETQ. V lost 6 bases and J lost 6; bases outside the gene matches: 11. This CDR3 has 16 residues. CDR3: CASTRSGGTGGNEQFF. In DNA, the CDR3 is TGCGCCAGCACCCGGTCGGGGGGGACAGGGGGCAATGAGCAGTTCTTC.